Below, one TCR beta chain is given with its context. What it binds is not known. These data come from a study of T-cell memory formation after mild COVID-19. This CDR3 has 15 residues. The V and J ends lost 3 bases and 2 bases respectively, with 11 bases between them. Findings and caveats of the study: Whether second-wave clones peaking at day 37 were SARS-CoV-2 specific went unconfirmed.

TCRdb used MiXCR to reprocess the 5' RACE reads, holding one entry per CDR3 protein. The sample carries just under 150,000 distinct CDR3 sequences, roughly 21% recorded once. This receptor was taken from an adult woman who had mild COVID-19 (a few samples of this study predate the infection). Cell type and time point are not known. The chain couples TRBV12-3 or TRBV12-4 to TRBJ2-1; D might be TRBD1 or TRBD2, each matching 6 bases. Sample: PBMCs or a T cell subset sorted from them (not recorded which). The DNA for the CDR3 is TGTGCCAGCAGTTTTGGTCGGGGGCCCTACAATGAGCAGTTCTTC. Translating gives CASSFGRGPYNEQFF.